These T cell receptor beta chains were read from a single sample in a study of blood T cell repertoires in COVID-19. The protocol was immunoSEQ multiplex PCR, while the TCRdb copy is restricted to in-frame clones and leaves out a portion. The sample carries approximately 200,000 clones, roughly 84% recorded once. Sequenced input: peripheral blood. The receptor source for this set is a woman in her 30s who had recovered from COVID-19. Each CDR3 is given with its conserved first and last residue. The D gene is left open where the match is weak. Rows may omit the clone size; those that give it use once, few, many or a size class.

CDR3 DNA: TGTGCCAGCAGTTTTTTCGGTTCACCCCTCCACTTT
CDR3 protein: CASSFFGSPLHF
clone size: .
V gene: TRBV27
J gene: TRBJ1-6
D gene: .

CDR3 DNA: TGTGCCACCAGTCCAATGGGAGCGGGAGGCTCAGATACGCAGTATTTT
CDR3 protein: CATSPMGAGGSDTQYF
clone size: .
V gene: TRBV24-1
J gene: TRBJ2-3
D gene: TRBD2

CDR3 DNA: TGTGCCAGCAGTTGGGGCCTCGGCGGGAGTCAGAAGCAGTACTTC
CDR3 protein: CASSWGLGGSQKQYF
clone size: .
V gene: TRBV28
J gene: TRBJ2-7
D gene: TRBD2

CDR3 DNA: TGTGCCACCAAGGCAGCACGGGGTGAGCAGTTCTTC
CDR3 protein: CATKAARGEQFF
clone size: .
V gene: TRBV24-1
J gene: TRBJ2-1
D gene: .

CDR3 DNA: TGTGCCTGGGGCGTGGGGCTAGCGGGAGGCAATGAGCAGTTCTTC
CDR3 protein: CAWGVGLAGGNEQFF
clone size: .
V gene: TRBV30
J gene: TRBJ2-1
D gene: TRBD2

CDR3 DNA: TGTGCCAGCAGCTTATCTCAGATCTCCACCGTCGCCGAGCAGTACTTC
CDR3 protein: CASSLSQISTVAEQYF
clone size: once
V gene: TRBV7-6
J gene: TRBJ2-7
D gene: .

CDR3 DNA: TGTGCCAGCAGCTTATACAGGGGGTCAGAGACCCAGTACTTC
CDR3 protein: CASSLYRGSETQYF
clone size: once
V gene: TRBV11-2
J gene: TRBJ2-5
D gene: TRBD1

CDR3 DNA: TGCGCCAGCACCGCGGCGGCAGGGACTAGGAATGAGCAGTTCTTC
CDR3 protein: CASTAAAGTRNEQFF
clone size: .
V gene: TRBV10-2
J gene: TRBJ2-1
D gene: TRBD2

CDR3 DNA: TGTGCCAGCAGTTGGGGCGTTAGCTCCTACAATGAGCAGTTCTTC
CDR3 protein: CASSWGVSSYNEQFF
clone size: .
V gene: TRBV6-1
J gene: TRBJ2-1
D gene: .

CDR3 DNA: TGTGCCAGTAGTCAGGACAGGGGGAGCAATCAGCCCCAGCATTTT
CDR3 protein: CASSQDRGSNQPQHF
clone size: .
V gene: TRBV19
J gene: TRBJ1-5
D gene: TRBD1

CDR3 DNA: TGTGCCAGCAGTGTGGCAGCCTACGAGCAGTACTTC
CDR3 protein: CASSVAAYEQYF
clone size: .
V gene: TRBV2
J gene: TRBJ2-7
D gene: .

CDR3 DNA: TGTGCCAGTAACGTGAGGGCCCCTTTAGCGGGATCATCCTCACCGAACACCGGGGAGCTGTTTTTT
CDR3 protein: CASNVRAPLAGSSSPNTGELFF
clone size: .
V gene: TRBV19
J gene: TRBJ2-2
D gene: TRBD2

CDR3 DNA: TGTGCCAGCAGCTTGGCCCTTGGGACAGGGGAGGCCGAGCAGTACTTC
CDR3 protein: CASSLALGTGEAEQYF
clone size: .
V gene: TRBV5-6
J gene: TRBJ2-7
D gene: TRBD1

CDR3 DNA: TGTGCCAGCAGTTCAGGACAGGGCCTACCTCTGGAGCAGTACTTC
CDR3 protein: CASSSGQGLPLEQYF
clone size: .
V gene: TRBV28
J gene: TRBJ2-7
D gene: TRBD1

CDR3 DNA: TGTGCCAGCACCAGACCGGGGACAGGGTGGTCGGCTAACTATGGCTACACCTTC
CDR3 protein: CASTRPGTGWSANYGYTF
clone size: .
V gene: TRBV28
J gene: TRBJ1-2
D gene: TRBD1

CDR3 DNA: TGTGCCACCAGTGATCCTGGTGGGGGGACAGGGGGCGGAGAGACCCAGTACTTC
CDR3 protein: CATSDPGGGTGGGETQYF
clone size: .
V gene: TRBV24-1
J gene: TRBJ2-5
D gene: TRBD1

CDR3 DNA: TGTGCCAGCAGCACCAGACAGGGGGAGAACACTGAAGCTTTCTTT
CDR3 protein: CASSTRQGENTEAFF
clone size: .
V gene: TRBV9
J gene: TRBJ1-1
D gene: TRBD1

CDR3 DNA: TGCGCCAGCACCCTAGCGGGAGGGCAGGAGACCCAGTACTTC
CDR3 protein: CASTLAGGQETQYF
clone size: .
V gene: TRBV5-1
J gene: TRBJ2-5
D gene: TRBD2

CDR3 DNA: TGTGCCAGCAGCGTAGCGGGGTTAGCGGGAGCGGGAGGCACAGATACGCAGTATTTT
CDR3 protein: CASSVAGLAGAGGTDTQYF
clone size: .
V gene: TRBV9
J gene: TRBJ2-3
D gene: TRBD2

CDR3 DNA: TGTGCCAGTAGTATCCCTTACAGGGGAAGCAAAAACATTCAGTACTTC
CDR3 protein: CASSIPYRGSKNIQYF
clone size: .
V gene: TRBV19
J gene: TRBJ2-4
D gene: TRBD1

CDR3 DNA: TGTGCCAGCAGCTTAGTTGGAGGGACTAGCGGGAGATCTACCGGGGAGCTGTTTTTT
CDR3 protein: CASSLVGGTSGRSTGELFF
clone size: .
V gene: TRBV11-2
J gene: TRBJ2-2
D gene: TRBD2

CDR3 DNA: TGCGCCAGCAGCTCCGTTAGGGGCGGGAGGGAGAATGAGCAGTTCTTC
CDR3 protein: CASSSVRGGRENEQFF
clone size: .
V gene: TRBV5-1
J gene: TRBJ2-1
D gene: TRBD2

CDR3 DNA: TGTGCCAGTAGTATAGCTACGAGGGGGACAGGGATGAACACTGAAGCTTTCTTT
CDR3 protein: CASSIATRGTGMNTEAFF
clone size: once
V gene: TRBV19
J gene: TRBJ1-1
D gene: TRBD1

CDR3 DNA: TGTGCCAGCAGCCAATCTGGGGCCAACGTCCTGACTTTC
CDR3 protein: CASSQSGANVLTF
clone size: .
V gene: TRBV7-3
J gene: TRBJ2-6
D gene: .

CDR3 DNA: TGTGCCAGCAGTTACGACGCAGTTTTGAGGACAGATACGCAGTATTTT
CDR3 protein: CASSYDAVLRTDTQYF
clone size: .
V gene: TRBV6-5
J gene: TRBJ2-3
D gene: .

CDR3 DNA: TGTGCCAGCAGCGTGACAGGGGACAATGAAAAACTGTTTTTT
CDR3 protein: CASSVTGDNEKLFF
clone size: .
V gene: TRBV28
J gene: TRBJ1-4
D gene: TRBD1

CDR3 DNA: TGCGCCAGCAGCTTGGAGGCAGGATACTACGAGCAGTACTTC
CDR3 protein: CASSLEAGYYEQYF
clone size: .
V gene: TRBV5-1
J gene: TRBJ2-7
D gene: .

CDR3 DNA: TGCGCCAGCAGCTTGGACTCCCCCGCCACCGGGGAGCTGTTTTTT
CDR3 protein: CASSLDSPATGELFF
clone size: .
V gene: TRBV5-1
J gene: TRBJ2-2
D gene: .

CDR3 DNA: TGTGCCAGCAGCTTAGAAGTTCGGGGTATTGACTACGAGCAGTACTTC
CDR3 protein: CASSLEVRGIDYEQYF
clone size: .
V gene: TRBV7-6
J gene: TRBJ2-7
D gene: .

CDR3 DNA: TGTGCCAGCAGCTTAAGGCGGCCCGCCGGGGCCCAGTACTTC
CDR3 protein: CASSLRRPAGAQYF
clone size: .
V gene: TRBV13
J gene: TRBJ2-5
D gene: .

CDR3 DNA: TGTGCCAGCAGCTTTTCCGGGACAGGAGTCACAGATACGCAGTATTTT
CDR3 protein: CASSFSGTGVTDTQYF
clone size: .
V gene: TRBV7-3
J gene: TRBJ2-3
D gene: TRBD1

CDR3 DNA: TGTGCCAGCAGTTTACTAGCGCCACCCCAAGAGACCCAGTACTTC
CDR3 protein: CASSLLAPPQETQYF
clone size: .
V gene: TRBV27
J gene: TRBJ2-5
D gene: .

CDR3 DNA: TGCGCCAGCAGCCCGGGGAGGGGGGCATCCTATAATTCACCCCTCCACTTT
CDR3 protein: CASSPGRGASYNSPLHF
clone size: .
V gene: TRBV10-1
J gene: TRBJ1-6
D gene: .

CDR3 DNA: TGTGCCAGCTCTCAAAGTCGAGGCTACGAGCAGTACTTC
CDR3 protein: CASSQSRGYEQYF
clone size: .
V gene: TRBV7-3
J gene: TRBJ2-7
D gene: .

CDR3 DNA: TGTGCCAGCAGCGTAGGTGGCAACCGCGGTCAGCCCCAGCATTTT
CDR3 protein: CASSVGGNRGQPQHF
clone size: .
V gene: TRBV9
J gene: TRBJ1-5
D gene: .

CDR3 DNA: TGTGCCAGCATGGGGGGTACGGTCACTGAAGCTTTCTTT
CDR3 protein: CASMGGTVTEAFF
clone size: .
V gene: TRBV27
J gene: TRBJ1-1
D gene: .

CDR3 DNA: TGTGCCAGCAGCCAGGAGGGGGCTGGGGAGACCCAGTACTTC
CDR3 protein: CASSQEGAGETQYF
clone size: .
V gene: TRBV3-1/TRBV3-2
J gene: TRBJ2-5
D gene: .

CDR3 DNA: TGTGCCAGCAGCAACGTTGCTAGCGGGATGGGGCAGTTCTTC
CDR3 protein: CASSNVASGMGQFF
clone size: .
V gene: TRBV28
J gene: TRBJ2-1
D gene: TRBD2

CDR3 DNA: TGTGCCAGCAGCCCGGGGACAGGGGACTCCTACGAGCAGTACTTC
CDR3 protein: CASSPGTGDSYEQYF
clone size: .
V gene: TRBV6-5
J gene: TRBJ2-7
D gene: TRBD1

CDR3 DNA: TGTGCCAGCAGTGGCAGGCTATCGACTGAAGCTTTCTTT
CDR3 protein: CASSGRLSTEAFF
clone size: .
V gene: TRBV25-1
J gene: TRBJ1-1
D gene: .

CDR3 DNA: TGTGCCAGCACCGCTCAGGGTAACATTCAGTACTTC
CDR3 protein: CASTAQGNIQYF
clone size: .
V gene: TRBV6-5
J gene: TRBJ2-4
D gene: .

CDR3 DNA: TGTGCCAGCAGTTTTTGGGGGGTGAGCAATCAGCCCCAGCATTTT
CDR3 protein: CASSFWGVSNQPQHF
clone size: .
V gene: TRBV28
J gene: TRBJ1-5
D gene: .

CDR3 DNA: TGTGCCAGCAGACTAGCCGCGGGCGAGCAGTACTTC
CDR3 protein: CASRLAAGEQYF
clone size: few
V gene: TRBV12-3/TRBV12-4
J gene: TRBJ2-7
D gene: .

CDR3 DNA: TGCGCCAGCAGCCCCTTACTAGACACAAAATACGAGCAGTACTTC
CDR3 protein: CASSPLLDTKYEQYF
clone size: .
V gene: TRBV4-1
J gene: TRBJ2-7
D gene: .

CDR3 DNA: TGTGCCAGTCAAGGCGTTACAGGGCTGAGACTTTTC
CDR3 protein: CASQGVTGLRLF
clone size: once
V gene: TRBV6-5
J gene: TRBJ2-7
D gene: .

CDR3 DNA: TGTGCCAGCAGTTACCCGGGGACTAGTTCCAATGAGCAGTTCTTC
CDR3 protein: CASSYPGTSSNEQFF
clone size: .
V gene: TRBV6-5
J gene: TRBJ2-1
D gene: TRBD2

CDR3 DNA: TGTGCCAGCAGCCAGGGGACAGGGGGCAGCCAAGAGACCCAGTACTTC
CDR3 protein: CASSQGTGGSQETQYF
clone size: .
V gene: TRBV4-2
J gene: TRBJ2-5
D gene: TRBD1

CDR3 DNA: TGTGCCAGCAGTGCAGGGGGCTCTGGAAACACCATATATTTT
CDR3 protein: CASSAGGSGNTIYF
clone size: .
V gene: TRBV2
J gene: TRBJ1-3
D gene: TRBD1

CDR3 DNA: TGCGCCAGCAGCTTGGGGGACTTAGTGGGAGGTCATGAGCAGTTCTTC
CDR3 protein: CASSLGDLVGGHEQFF
clone size: .
V gene: TRBV5-1
J gene: TRBJ2-1
D gene: .

CDR3 DNA: TGTGCCATCAGTGTAAGTCACTCCCGCGAGCAGTACTTC
CDR3 protein: CAISVSHSREQYF
clone size: .
V gene: TRBV10-3
J gene: TRBJ2-7
D gene: .